The clone carrying this T cell receptor beta chain was counted a few times. Its specificity is not known. This sample is drawn from a study of blood T cells in healthy people across ages. The CDR3 is made up of 13 amino acids. V was shortened by 6 bases and J by 3 bases, with 10 bases between the two germline ends. Germline CDR1 and CDR2: MNHEY and SVGEGT. Notes on the study in general: Diversity of TCR beta per million T cells declined in a roughly linear way with age.

Then a second PCR, running about 6 to 11 cycles, was carried out with a sample-barcoded 5' primer and a J-beta primer mix. TCRdb re-analysed the 5' RACE reads in MiXCR, keeping a single row per CDR3 protein. The sample contains hundreds of thousands of distinct CDR3 sequences, under 40% of which appear only once. The chain recombines TRBV6-2 or TRBV6-3 with TRBJ2-3; D may correspond to TRBD1 or TRBD2 (6 bases each). The sample was blood. The receptor was isolated from a man aged 18 to 35 in good health. Here the CDR3 DNA reads TGTGCCAGCAGCACGGGGGCTACAGATACGCAGTATTTT. Translation: CASSTGATDTQYF.